This passage covers 3 T cell receptor beta chains from one sample sequenced in a study of CD8 T cells in Susac syndrome. RNA, at roughly 0.45 to 1 ug, was reverse transcribed with random hexamers. MiXCR, run by TCRdb on the immunoSEQ multiplex PCR reads, gives a single entry per CDR3 protein. The repertoire has approximately 140,000 distinct CDR3 sequences, around 95% of them found once; the top ten carry over 0.095%. The sequencing input was CD4+ T cells from PBMCs. Source of these receptors: a human donor with multiple sclerosis.

The genes are TRBV19 and TRBJ1-5, with a tentative D call TRBD1 (5 bases). Germline-derived CDR1 and CDR2 are LNHDA and SQIVND (reference sequence). This CDR3 is built from 15 residues. The V and J ends lost 10 bases and 3 bases respectively, with 19 bases between them. The chain's CDR3 is CANTPQGGTNQPQHF. The CDR3 nucleotides read TGTGCCAATACCCCGCAGGGTGGGACCAATCAGCCCCAGCATTTT.

The chain recombines TRBV3-1 with TRBJ2-1; no clear D. CDR3 length: 15 residues. V lost 3 bases and J 7 bases, leaving 16 bases between the germline ends. Germline V lookup: CDR1 LGHDT, CDR2 YNNKEL (reference sequence). CDR3 nucleotides: TGTGCCAGCAGCCATTTCCCTATTTTAGTTAATGAGCAGTTCTTC. It specifies CASSHFPILVNEQFF.

V is TRBV29-1 and J is TRBJ1-2; D ambiguous. This CDR3 spans 11 amino acids. Trimming stripped 4 bases from V and 6 bases from J, with 9 bases between. Germline V gene data show CDR1 as SQVTM and CDR2 as ANQGSEA. The chain's CDR3 is CSVGRSDGYTF. For the CDR3, the DNA is TGCAGCGTTGGGCGTTCGGATGGCTACACCTTC.